The T cell receptor (beta chain) described here comes from a study of PD-1 blockade in classical Hodgkin lymphoma. Findings of the study overall: For complete responders, baseline diversity was comparable to that of newly diagnosed patients.

Following autologous stem cell transplantation, relapse occurred in every patient, and exposure to brentuximab vedotin varied. Assay used: immunoSEQ multiplex PCR; TCRdb lists only in-frame clones, some missing. The sample lists about 41,000 clones, 86% occurring once. Comment on this clone: Antigen: not known.

This receptor was identified in a human donor with classical Hodgkin lymphoma. Sample: peripheral blood mononuclear cells (PBMCs), taken before the second cycle of nivolumab.

CDR3 protein: CASSEPTLEQYF. The CDR3 DNA follows: TGCGCCAGCAGTGAACCCACCCTCGAGCAGTACTTC. The genes are TRBV10-2 and TRBJ2-7; D remains ambiguous. Between the trimmed V and J ends, which lost 3 bases and 6 bases, there was a span of 9 bases. Germline CDR1 and CDR2: WSHSY and SAAADI. CDR3 size: 12 residues.